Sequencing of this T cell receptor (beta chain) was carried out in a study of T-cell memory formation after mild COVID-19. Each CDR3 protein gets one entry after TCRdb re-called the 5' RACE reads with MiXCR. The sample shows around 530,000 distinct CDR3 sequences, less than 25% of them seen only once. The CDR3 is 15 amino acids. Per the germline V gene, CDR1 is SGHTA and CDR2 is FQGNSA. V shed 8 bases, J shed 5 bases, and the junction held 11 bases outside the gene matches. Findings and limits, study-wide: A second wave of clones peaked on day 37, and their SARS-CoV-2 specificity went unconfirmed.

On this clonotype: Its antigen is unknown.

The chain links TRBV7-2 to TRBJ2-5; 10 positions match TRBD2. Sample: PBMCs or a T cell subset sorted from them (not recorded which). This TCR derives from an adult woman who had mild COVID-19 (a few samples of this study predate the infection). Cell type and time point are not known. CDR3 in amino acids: CASAVSAGGVETQYF. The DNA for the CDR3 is TGTGCCAGCGCCGTGTCAGCGGGGGGGGTCGAGACCCAGTACTTC.